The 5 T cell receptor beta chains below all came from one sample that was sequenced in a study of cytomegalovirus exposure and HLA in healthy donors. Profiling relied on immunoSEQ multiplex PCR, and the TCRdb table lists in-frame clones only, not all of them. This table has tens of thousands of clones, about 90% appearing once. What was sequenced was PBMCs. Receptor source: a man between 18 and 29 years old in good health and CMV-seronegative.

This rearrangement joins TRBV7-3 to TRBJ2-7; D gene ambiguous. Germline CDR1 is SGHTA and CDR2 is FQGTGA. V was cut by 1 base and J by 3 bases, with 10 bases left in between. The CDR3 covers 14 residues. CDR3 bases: TGTGCCAGCAGCTTAATCGGTGGGCGCTACGAGCAGTACTTC. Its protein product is CASSLIGGRYEQYF. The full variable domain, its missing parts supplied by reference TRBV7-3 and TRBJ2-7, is GAGVSQTPSNKVTEKGKYVELRCDPISGHTALYWYRQSLGQGPEFLIYFQGTGAADDSGLPNDRFFAVRPEGSVSTLKIQRTERGDSAVYLCASSLIGGRYEQYFGPGTRLTVT.

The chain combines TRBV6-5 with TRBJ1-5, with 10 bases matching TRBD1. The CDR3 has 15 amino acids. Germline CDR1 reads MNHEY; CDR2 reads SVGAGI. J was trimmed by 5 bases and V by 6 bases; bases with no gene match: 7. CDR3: CASSGTGTGDQPQHF. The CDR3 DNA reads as TGTGCCAGCAGCGGCACCGGGACAGGGGATCAGCCCCAGCATTTT.

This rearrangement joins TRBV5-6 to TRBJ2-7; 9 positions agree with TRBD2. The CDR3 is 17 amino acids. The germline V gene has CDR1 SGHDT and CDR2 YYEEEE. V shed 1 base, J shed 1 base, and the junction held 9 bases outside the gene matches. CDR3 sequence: CASSLRASGMRSYEQYF. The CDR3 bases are TGTGCCAGCAGCTTGAGGGCTAGCGGGATGCGATCCTACGAGCAGTACTTC.

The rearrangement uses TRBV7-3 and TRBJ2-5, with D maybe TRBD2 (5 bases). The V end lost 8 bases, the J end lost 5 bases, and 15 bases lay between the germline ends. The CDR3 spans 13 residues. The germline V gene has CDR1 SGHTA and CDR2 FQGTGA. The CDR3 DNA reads TGTGCCAGCGGCGTAGCGCGACGGGAGACCCAGTACTTC. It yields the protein CASGVARRETQYF.

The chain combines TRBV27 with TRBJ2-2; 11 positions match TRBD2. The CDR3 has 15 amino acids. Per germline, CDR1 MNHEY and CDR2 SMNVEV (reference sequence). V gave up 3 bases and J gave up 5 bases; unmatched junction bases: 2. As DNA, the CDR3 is TGTGCCAGCAGTTTGACTAGCGGGATAACCGGGGAGCTGTTTTTT. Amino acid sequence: CASSLTSGITGELFF.